What follows describes a single TCR beta chain. Antigen: not known. The data belong to a study of post-analysis software for immune sequencing data. Study results and limitations: Compared against controls, patients with multiple sclerosis displayed significantly lower normalized Chao1 diversity. Controls had lower frequencies than patients of four or five TRBV segments, which included TRBV5-6, TRBV5-1 and TRBV20-1.

TCR beta cDNA libraries had unique molecular identifiers. Out of roughly 1 to 11 million T cells, some 500,000 cDNA molecules were generated. TCRdb reprocessed the PCR reads with MiXCR, giving one entry per CDR3 protein. The repertoire holds approximately 350,000 distinct CDR3 sequences, with 30% to 45% as singletons. The CDR3 totals 16 residues. Per germline, CDR1 DFQATT and CDR2 SNEGSKA (reference sequence). Sequenced: blood. V and J are TRBV20-1 and TRBJ2-1; a possible D gene is TRBD2 (6 bases). The end of the DNA is better explained by TRBJ2-7, so the J call may be wrong. The sequence was collected from a girl between 10 and 17 years old with multiple sclerosis. The CDR3 region is CSARSPGGASYNEQYF. Here the CDR3 DNA reads TGCAGTGCTAGAAGTCCAGGCGGGGCCTCCTACAATGAGCAGTACTTC.